This T cell receptor (beta chain) was sequenced in a study of blood T cell repertoires in COVID-19. Study at large: COVID-19 samples collected from the United States, Italy and Spain covered acute and convalescent phases. T cells, B-cell-depleted T cells, or PBMCs provided the cDNA or gDNA that served as material.

The germline V and J ends were trimmed by 3 bases and 10 bases, with 16 bases remaining between them. Germline V gene lookup returns CDR1 MNHEY and CDR2 SVGEGT. This CDR3 is built from 14 residues. As originally analysed: Amplification from reference gene primers served as the basis for estimated nucleated cell counts. The data were produced by immunoSEQ multiplex PCR, yet TCRdb's version contains in-frame clones alone and is incomplete. V, J and clone size derive from that table, while D and trimming were established from the DNA sequence. The data contain under 250,000 clones, approximately 80% of them singletons.

The chain carries TRBV6-2 or TRBV6-3 and TRBJ2-1, with D perhaps TRBD1 (6 bases). The TCR was taken from a human donor in a cohort sampled during active COVID-19. The specimen sequenced was peripheral blood. CDR3 amino acids: CASSYVRGQGEQFF. In DNA form, the CDR3 reads TGTGCCAGCAGTTATGTCCGGGGACAAGGAGAGCAGTTCTTC.